This TCR beta chain appears in the sequencing data of a study of blood T cell repertoires in COVID-19. On the study more broadly: From the United States, Italy and Spain came samples of acute and convalescent COVID-19. T cells, B-cell-depleted T cells, or PBMCs provided the cDNA or gDNA that served as material.

The CDR3 covers 15 residues. CDR1 MDHEN and CDR2 SYDVKM come from the germline V gene. The J segment lost 9 bases and the V segment lost 1 base, leaving 8 bases of the junction unmatched. Original methodology: Amplification of reference gene primers was used by the study to estimate nucleated cell counts. Generated by immunoSEQ multiplex PCR, the TCRdb table keeps only in-frame clones and is missing some. V and J calls and clone size come straight from that table; D and trimming were deduced from the DNA. The table records some 130,000 clones, about 76% of them present only once. The source is a man older than 75 with acute or convalescent COVID-19. The sample consisted of peripheral blood. The chain links TRBV28 to TRBJ2-7, with 11 nucleotides matching TRBD2. The CDR3 loop is CASSLLASGGPGQYF. Written as DNA, the CDR3 is TGTGCCAGCAGTTTATTGGCTAGCGGGGGGCCGGGGCAGTACTTC.